The T cell receptor (beta chain) described here comes from a study of beta chain features in type 1 diabetes. Points from the study as a whole: Type 1 diabetes patients had VDJ junctions that carried fewer insertions and more deletions.

Notes on this clone: Its antigen is unidentified.

The germline V gene has CDR1 DFQATT and CDR2 SNEGSKA (reference sequence). CDR3 length: 11 residues. V was cut by 4 bases and J by 8 bases, with 9 bases left in between. Each sorted population was over 95% pure. The whole isolated RNA underwent reverse transcription, so sequencing captured expressed TCRB transcripts. Libraries were prepared by immunoSEQ multiplex PCR; TCRdb keeps only in-frame clonotypes and omits some of them. Altogether hundreds of thousands of clones are present, 68% being singletons, with the ten largest covering approximately 0.053%. This receptor was obtained from a young man in good health. The source material was naive CD4+ T cells from blood. The J gene is TRBJ2-1, the V gene TRBV20-1; possible D gene TRBD2, 5 bases. The CDR3 DNA follows: TGCAGTGCTATTACGGGGTATGAGCAGTTCTTC. Its translation is CSAITGYEQFF.